Sequencing of this T cell receptor beta chain was carried out in a study of blood T cell repertoires in COVID-19. Sequenced by immunoSEQ multiplex PCR; TCRdb stores in-frame clones only, minus some. The repertoire holds 250,000 to 300,000 clones, with 91% as singletons. This CDR3 has 13 amino acids. Germline V gene data show CDR1 as SGHTA and CDR2 as FQGTGA. Trimming cost V 4 bases and J 4 bases; bases outside gene matches: 2. This sequence originates from a human donor in a cohort exposed to, infected with or recovered from COVID-19 (not recorded which). The donor label of this sample is uncertain. The chain joins TRBV7-3 to TRBJ1-1; the match to TRBD1 covers 8 bases. Sequences were obtained from PBMCs or T cells enriched from blood (not recorded which). CDR3 region: CASSSQGATEAFF. DNA of the CDR3: TGTGCCAGCAGCTCGCAGGGGGCCACTGAAGCTTTCTTT.